The TCR beta chain under discussion was sequenced for a study of T cell repertoires in cytomegalovirus infection. General study results and limits: Using cumulative public TCR beta family frequency, the authors identified those who carried CMV together with the relevant HLA.

The CDR3 has 18 amino acids. With 0 bases clipped from V and 5 bases from J, the junction kept 16 bases outside the gene matches. CDR1 and CDR2 from the germline V gene are MGHRA and YSYEKL. Each CDR3 protein is one row after TCRdb ran MiXCR on the reads. The sample has 300,000 or so distinct CDR3 sequences, about 25% seen once. For this clonotype: The antigen remains unidentified.

The TCR originated in a human donor in good health (CMV status not recorded). Some clones in this sample may be carry-over from other donors' samples. This sequence joins TRBV4-1 and TRBJ2-7; TRBD1 matches at 7 bases. Sequencing used cultured PBMCs, obtained from culture after CMV antigen stimulation. CDR3 protein: CASSQDFRAGGFADEQYF. As DNA, the CDR3 is TGCGCCAGCAGCCAAGATTTTAGGGCAGGGGGTTTCGCAGACGAGCAGTACTTC.